This T cell receptor (beta chain) derives from a study of CD8 T cells in ankylosing spondylitis. Study conclusions and caveats: Ankylosing spondylitis blood appeared to be characterized by a TCR beta motif of roughly eight highly homologous variants.

With V trimmed by 6 bases and J by 1 base, 6 bases remained unmatched. The germline V gene has CDR1 SQVTM and CDR2 ANQGSEA. This CDR3 comprises 14 residues. Many counts were recorded for this clonotype. Its antigen remains unidentified. Via MiXCR, TCRdb re-called the 5' RACE reads, giving one row per CDR3 protein. Here the sample spans 450,000 to 550,000 distinct CDR3 sequences, approximately 5% being singletons. Sequences were obtained from blood, either unsorted or a sorted T cell fraction (not recorded which). The V call is TRBV29-1, the J call TRBJ2-3; 8 bases fit TRBD2. The receptor was derived from a male donor with ankylosing spondylitis. CDR3: CSVTAGGGTDTQYF. The CDR3 DNA is TGCAGCGTGACGGCGGGAGGAGGCACAGATACGCAGTATTTT.